This T cell receptor (beta chain) was observed in a study of shared clonotypes between healthy human individuals. Across the study: CD4 naive and CD4 memory each took three plates per donor, while CD8 naive took two and CD8 memory one. Study observations and caveats: Compared with clonotypes that all four donors shared, non-shared clonotypes had lower generation probabilities. The sampled material consisted only of blood, and tissue repertoires are likely to differ.

Adult Caucasians living in Nashville, Tennessee made up all of the donors. The repertoire was sequenced with immunoSEQ multiplex PCR; TCRdb's copy has only in-frame clones and lacks some. The table lists around 940,000 clones, 60% to 85% of them singletons, with 1.5% in the top ten. Of note for this clone: What it recognizes is unknown. Other DNA sequences in the same sample also yield this CDR3.

Germline CDR1 SGHDN, CDR2 FVKESK. V was clipped by 1 base and J by 5 bases, with 8 bases between them. The length of the CDR3 is 13 residues. Sequencing was performed on memory CD4+ T cells sorted from blood. The subset is: CD45RA-negative fraction. The clonotype was recovered from a man aged 18 to 29 in good health. The V gene is TRBV14, the J gene TRBJ1-1, with D hard to call. CDR3 protein: CASSQAPGTEAFF. In DNA form, the CDR3 reads TGTGCCAGCAGCCAAGCCCCTGGAACTGAAGCTTTCTTT.